These T cell receptor beta chains were read from a single sample in a study of cytomegalovirus exposure and HLA in healthy donors. Libraries were prepared by immunoSEQ multiplex PCR; TCRdb keeps only in-frame clonotypes and omits some of them. The sample yields around 160,000 clones, around 86% seen once. Sequenced sample: PBMCs. These receptors originate from a man aged 50-59 years in good health and CMV-seropositive. Both conserved end residues are part of each CDR3. Each record gives: D gene, J gene, V gene, CDR3 length, clone size, CDR3 protein, CDR3 DNA. A D gene is named only where the DNA matches it firmly. Size tells how often a clone was seen (once, few, many) or the class of an expanded clone, and some rows leave it out.

TRBD1	TRBJ1-4	TRBV7-2	14	.	CASSPDRGNEKLFF	TGTGCCAGCAGCCCGGACAGGGGGAATGAAAAACTGTTTTTT
TRBD1	TRBJ2-1	TRBV9	15	.	CASSPGDSVYNEQFF	TGTGCCAGCAGCCCAGGGGACAGCGTATACAATGAGCAGTTCTTC
.	TRBJ1-2	TRBV30	14	.	CAWNQGGGNYGYTF	TGTGCCTGGAATCAGGGAGGAGGTAACTATGGCTACACCTTC
.	TRBJ1-4	TRBV6-5	16	few	CASSYSPHRANEKLFF	TGTGCCAGCAGTTACTCCCCCCACAGGGCTAATGAAAAACTGTTTTTT
TRBD2	TRBJ2-3	TRBV5-1	18	.	CASSKGLAGAPSTDTQYF	TGCGCCAGCAGCAAGGGACTAGCGGGGGCCCCTAGCACAGATACGCAGTATTTT
.	TRBJ2-3	TRBV19	16	.	CASSIGGATGTDTQYF	TGTGCCAGTAGTATCGGCGGGGCGACCGGCACAGATACGCAGTATTTT
TRBD1	TRBJ2-2	TRBV14	17	once	CASSQDGNRGLDGELFF	TGTGCCAGCAGCCAAGATGGCAACAGGGGGCTCGACGGGGAGCTGTTTTTT
.	TRBJ2-2	TRBV5-6	14	.	CASSYQSNTGELFF	TGTGCCAGCAGCTACCAGTCGAACACCGGGGAGCTGTTTTTT
TRBD2	TRBJ2-5	TRBV13	20	.	CASSLGMGLAGGRGQETQYF	TGTGCCAGCAGCTTAGGAATGGGACTAGCGGGAGGGCGTGGTCAAGAGACCCAGTACTTC
.	TRBJ1-1	TRBV9	13	.	CASSVSGGTEAFF	TGTGCCAGCAGCGTTTCCGGGGGGACTGAAGCTTTCTTT
TRBD1	TRBJ1-2	TRBV19	18	.	CASSIRGQVGGPNYGYTF	TGTGCCAGTAGTATTAGAGGACAGGTCGGAGGACCTAACTATGGCTACACCTTC
.	TRBJ1-1	TRBV5-8	12	.	CASSLRGTEAFF	TGTGCCAGCAGCTTGAGAGGGACTGAAGCTTTCTTT
TRBD2	TRBJ2-4	TRBV19	12	.	CASSTGLAGAYF	TGTGCCAGTAGTACGGGACTAGCGGGGGCATACTTC
TRBD2	TRBJ2-2	TRBV9	15	once	CASTLGGGNTGELFF	TGTGCCAGCACTCTCGGGGGGGGAAACACCGGGGAGCTGTTTTTT
.	TRBJ2-7	TRBV5-1	12	once	CASSGTSYEQYF	TGCGCCAGCAGTGGTACATCCTACGAGCAGTACTTC
TRBD1	TRBJ2-7	TRBV5-1	16	.	CASSSTGTGISYEQYF	TGCGCCAGCAGCTCAACCGGGACAGGCATCTCCTACGAGCAGTACTTC
.	TRBJ2-1	TRBV5-6	15	.	CASSLAGDNSNEQFF	TGTGCCAGCAGCTTGGCAGGGGATAATTCCAATGAGCAGTTCTTC
TRBD1	TRBJ1-1	TRBV2	13	.	CASGGQGATEAFF	TGTGCCAGCGGGGGACAGGGGGCTACTGAAGCTTTCTTT
.	TRBJ2-5	TRBV5-8	13	few	CASSLGRQETQYF	TGTGCCAGCAGCTTGGGCAGACAAGAGACCCAGTACTTC
TRBD1	TRBJ1-2	TRBV9	16	once	CASSYDGQGLNYGYTF	TGTGCCAGCAGCTATGACGGACAGGGACTTAACTATGGCTACACCTTC
.	TRBJ2-7	TRBV7-9	19	few	CASTIVQVGTNPRFLEQYF	TGTGCCAGCACCATCGTCCAAGTAGGGACAAACCCCAGATTTCTCGAGCAGTACTTC
TRBD1	TRBJ2-7	TRBV5-4	14	.	CASSLQGAAYEQYF	TGTGCCAGCAGCTTACAGGGGGCGGCCTACGAGCAGTACTTC
.	TRBJ1-2	TRBV28	14	.	CASSRQRSNYGYTF	TGTGCCAGCAGTAGACAGAGATCTAACTATGGCTACACCTTC
.	TRBJ2-1	TRBV6-6	14	.	CASSYFGSESEQFF	TGTGCCAGCAGTTACTTCGGGAGTGAGAGTGAGCAGTTCTTC
TRBD2	TRBJ2-2	TRBV28	19	.	CASSLPKELAGVLTGELFF	TGTGCCAGCAGCCTCCCCAAGGAACTAGCGGGAGTTCTCACCGGGGAGCTGTTTTTT
TRBD1	TRBJ1-1	TRBV11-1	15	.	CASSSYRGRYTEAFF	TGTGCCAGCAGCTCTTACAGGGGGCGGTACACTGAAGCTTTCTTT
.	TRBJ1-1	TRBV30	12	few	CAWSSGARTAFF	TGTGCCTGGAGTTCAGGGGCACGGACGGCTTTCTTT
TRBD1	TRBJ2-6	TRBV5-1	17	.	CASSLQGLSSGANVLTF	TGCGCCAGCAGCTTACAGGGGCTTAGCTCTGGGGCCAACGTCCTGACTTTC
TRBD1	TRBJ2-7	TRBV5-6	16	.	CASSLAGYRGTYEQYF	TGTGCCAGCAGCTTGGCAGGGTACAGGGGGACCTACGAGCAGTACTTC
TRBD2	TRBJ2-2	TRBV19	15	.	CASTLAGVRTGELFF	TGTGCCAGTACCCTAGCGGGAGTAAGGACCGGGGAGCTGTTTTTT
TRBD2	TRBJ2-3	TRBV4-1	17	.	CASSYSVAGTLTDTQYF	TGCGCCAGCAGCTACTCGGTAGCGGGGACCCTGACAGATACGCAGTATTTT
.	TRBJ2-5	TRBV7-9	15	.	CASSNARGGVETQYF	TGTGCCAGCAGCAATGCTAGAGGGGGGGTGGAGACCCAGTACTTC
.	TRBJ1-3	TRBV28	12	few	CATWQGGNTIYF	TGTGCCACATGGCAGGGGGGAAACACCATATATTTT
TRBD1	TRBJ1-3	TRBV10-1	22	.	CASSEFRCGTGALFRSGNTIYF	TGCGCCAGCAGTGAGTTTCGGTGTGGGACAGGGGCCCTGTTCCGCTCTGGAAACACCATATATTTT
.	TRBJ2-7	TRBV19	14	once	CASSIYARAHEQYF	TGTGCCAGTAGTATTTATGCCAGGGCGCACGAGCAGTACTTC
.	TRBJ2-4	TRBV6-1	11	.	CATSPPGIQYF	TGTGCCACCTCCCCCCCCGGGATTCAGTACTTC
TRBD2	TRBJ2-5	TRBV6-8	17	.	CASSPGLAGGGHQTQYF	TGTGCCAGCAGTCCGGGACTAGCGGGAGGGGGACACCAGACCCAGTACTTC
TRBD1	TRBJ2-5	TRBV7-3	15	.	CASSPTGGVGETQYF	TGTGCCAGCAGCCCGACAGGGGGTGTTGGAGAGACCCAGTACTTC
.	TRBJ2-7	TRBV27	13	.	CASSFGISYGQYF	TGTGCCAGCAGTTTCGGGATCTCCTACGGGCAGTACTTC
TRBD2	TRBJ2-1	TRBV7-2	18	.	CASRRWTSGTYSYNEQFF	TGTGCCAGCAGACGATGGACTAGCGGGACGTACTCCTACAATGAGCAGTTCTTC
.	TRBJ1-2	TRBV5-4	14	.	CASSFGQRKDGYTF	TGTGCCAGCAGCTTTGGACAGAGGAAGGATGGCTACACCTTC
.	TRBJ1-1	TRBV5-4	11	.	CASSLNTEAFF	TGTGCCAGCAGTCTTAACACTGAAGCTTTCTTT
TRBD1	TRBJ1-4	TRBV5-4	16	.	CASSLGGDRVWEKLFF	TGTGCCAGCAGCTTGGGTGGGGACAGGGTTTGGGAAAAACTGTTTTTT
.	TRBJ2-5	TRBV5-1	17	.	CASSLGQGSPSMETQYF	TGCGCCAGCAGCTTGGGGCAGGGGTCCCCGTCAATGGAGACCCAGTACTTC
.	TRBJ1-1	TRBV6-5	14	.	CACSPGVMNTEAFF	TGTGCCTGCTCCCCAGGGGTAATGAACACTGAAGCTTTCTTT